This T cell receptor beta chain was identified in a study of T-cell memory formation after mild COVID-19. General study points: Pre-infection memory held some responding clones, suggesting pre-existing cross-reactive T cells responded. There was no confirmation that second-wave clones peaking on day 37 were SARS-CoV-2 specific.

The germline V gene encodes CDR1 MNHEY and CDR2 SVGEGT. The CDR3 is 13 residues long. Deletions cut 7 bases from V and 5 bases from J, with 14 bases between. Comment on this clonotype: Its antigen is not known.

Libraries for TCRalpha and TCRbeta carried sample barcodes and unique molecular identifiers via 5'RACE. One entry per CDR3 protein, called by TCRdb with MiXCR from the 5' RACE reads. Of roughly 86,000 distinct CDR3 sequences in the sample, about 15% were seen once. The sequence came from a man in his late teens or twenties who had mild COVID-19 (a few samples of this study predate the infection). Cell type and time point are not known. Material for sequencing was PBMCs or a T cell subset sorted from them (not recorded which). The chain uses TRBV6-2 or TRBV6-3 and TRBJ2-5, with D uncertain. CDR3 DNA: TGTGCCAGCACCGAACCTAATCCCGAGACCCAGTACTTC. Translated, it gives CASTEPNPETQYF.